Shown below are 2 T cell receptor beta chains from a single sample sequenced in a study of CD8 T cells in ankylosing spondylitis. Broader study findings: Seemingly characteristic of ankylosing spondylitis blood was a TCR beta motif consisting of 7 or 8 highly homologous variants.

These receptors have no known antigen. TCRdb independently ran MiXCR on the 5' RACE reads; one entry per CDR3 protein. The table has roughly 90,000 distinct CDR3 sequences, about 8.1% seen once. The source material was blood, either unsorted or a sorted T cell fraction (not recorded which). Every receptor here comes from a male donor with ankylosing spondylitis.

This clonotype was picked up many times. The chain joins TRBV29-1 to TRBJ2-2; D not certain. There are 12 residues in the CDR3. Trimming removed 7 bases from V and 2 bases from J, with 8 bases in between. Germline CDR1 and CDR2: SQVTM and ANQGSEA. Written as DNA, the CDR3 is TGCAGCGCTTGGGGTAACACCGGGGAGCTGTTTTTT. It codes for CSAWGNTGELFF.

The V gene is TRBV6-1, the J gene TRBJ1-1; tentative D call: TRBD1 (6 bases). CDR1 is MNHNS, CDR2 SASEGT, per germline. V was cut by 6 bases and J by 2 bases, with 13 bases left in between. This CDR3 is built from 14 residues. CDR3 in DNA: TGTGCCAGCAGCCTCCAGGGGACAAACACTGAAGCTTTCTTT. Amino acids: CASSLQGTNTEAFF.